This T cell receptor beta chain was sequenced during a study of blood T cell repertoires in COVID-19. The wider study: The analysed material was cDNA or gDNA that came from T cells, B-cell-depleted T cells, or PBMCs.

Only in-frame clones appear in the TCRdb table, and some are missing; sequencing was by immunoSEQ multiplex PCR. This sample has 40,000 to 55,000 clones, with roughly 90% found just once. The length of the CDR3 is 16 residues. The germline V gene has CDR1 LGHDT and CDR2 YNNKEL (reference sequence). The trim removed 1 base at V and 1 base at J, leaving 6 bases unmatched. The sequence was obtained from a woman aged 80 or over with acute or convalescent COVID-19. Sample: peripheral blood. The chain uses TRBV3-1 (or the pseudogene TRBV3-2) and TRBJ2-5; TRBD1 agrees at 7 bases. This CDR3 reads CASSQAGRGFQETQYF. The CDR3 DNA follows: TGTGCCAGCAGCCAAGCGGGCAGGGGGTTCCAAGAGACCCAGTACTTC.